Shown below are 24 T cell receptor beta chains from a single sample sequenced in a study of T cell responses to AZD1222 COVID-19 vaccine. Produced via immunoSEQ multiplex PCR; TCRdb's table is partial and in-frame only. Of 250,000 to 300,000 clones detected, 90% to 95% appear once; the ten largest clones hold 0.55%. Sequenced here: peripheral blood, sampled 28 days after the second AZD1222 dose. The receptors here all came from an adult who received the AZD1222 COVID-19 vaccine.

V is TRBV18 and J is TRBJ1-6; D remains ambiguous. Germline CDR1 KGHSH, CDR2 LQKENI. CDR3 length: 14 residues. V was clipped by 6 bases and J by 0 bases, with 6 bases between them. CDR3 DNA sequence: TGTGCCAGCTCCCCCAGCTCCTATAATTCACCCCTCCACTTT. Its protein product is CASSPSSYNSPLHF.

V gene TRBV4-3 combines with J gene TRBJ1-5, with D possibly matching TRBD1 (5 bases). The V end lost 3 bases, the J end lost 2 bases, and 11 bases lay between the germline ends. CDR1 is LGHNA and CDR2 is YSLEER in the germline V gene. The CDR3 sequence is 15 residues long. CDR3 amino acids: CASSQYDSGNQPQHF. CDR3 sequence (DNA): TGCGCCAGCAGCCAGTATGACAGCGGCAATCAGCCCCAGCATTTT.

The CDR3 reads CASSFGGGGYEQYF. The CDR3 bases are TGTGCCAGCAGCTTCGGCGGGGGCGGCTACGAGCAGTACTTC. V usage is TRBV7-9 and J usage is TRBJ2-7; D is perhaps TRBD2 (7 bases). The CDR3 spans 14 residues. Germline V gene data show CDR1 as SEHNR and CDR2 as FQNEAQ (reference sequence). Trimming cost V 3 bases and J 3 bases, with 12 bases left between them.

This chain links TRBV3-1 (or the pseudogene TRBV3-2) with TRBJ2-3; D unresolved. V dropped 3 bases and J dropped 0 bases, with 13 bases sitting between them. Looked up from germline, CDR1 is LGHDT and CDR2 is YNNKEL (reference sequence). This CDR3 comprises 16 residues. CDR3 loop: CASSQHLRTSTDTQYF. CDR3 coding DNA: TGTGCCAGCAGCCAGCACCTCCGTACTAGCACAGATACGCAGTATTTT.

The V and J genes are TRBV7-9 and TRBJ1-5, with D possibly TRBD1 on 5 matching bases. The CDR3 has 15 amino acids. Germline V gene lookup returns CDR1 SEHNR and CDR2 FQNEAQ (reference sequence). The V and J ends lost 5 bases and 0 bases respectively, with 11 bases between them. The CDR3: CASSLGGSSNQPQHF. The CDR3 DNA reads TGTGCCAGCAGCCTTGGGGGTAGTAGCAATCAGCCCCAGCATTTT. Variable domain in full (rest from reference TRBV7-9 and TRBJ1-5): DTGVSQNPRHKITKRGQNVTFRCDPISEHNRLYWYRQTLGQGPEFLTYFQNEAQLEKSRLLSDRFSAERPKGSFSTLEIQRTEQGDSAMYLCASSLGGSSNQPQHFGDGTRLSIL.

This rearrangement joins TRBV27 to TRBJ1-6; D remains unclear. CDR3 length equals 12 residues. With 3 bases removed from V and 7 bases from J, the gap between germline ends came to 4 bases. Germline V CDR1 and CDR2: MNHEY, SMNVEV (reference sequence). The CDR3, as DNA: TGTGCCAGCAGTTTCTCGAATTCACCCCTCCACTTT. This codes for CASSFSNSPLHF.

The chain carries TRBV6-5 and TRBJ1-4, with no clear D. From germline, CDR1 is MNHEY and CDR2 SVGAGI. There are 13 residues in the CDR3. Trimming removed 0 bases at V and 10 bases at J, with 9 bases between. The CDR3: CASSYSRQGKLFF. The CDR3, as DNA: TGTGCCAGCAGTTACTCCAGGCAAGGAAAACTGTTTTTT.

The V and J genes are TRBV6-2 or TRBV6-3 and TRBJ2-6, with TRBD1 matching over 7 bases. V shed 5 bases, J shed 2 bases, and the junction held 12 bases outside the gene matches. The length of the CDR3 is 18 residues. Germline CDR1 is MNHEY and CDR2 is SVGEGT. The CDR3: CASSPAGTAPPGANVLTF. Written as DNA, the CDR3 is TGTGCCAGCAGTCCAGCAGGGACAGCCCCACCTGGGGCCAACGTCCTGACTTTC.

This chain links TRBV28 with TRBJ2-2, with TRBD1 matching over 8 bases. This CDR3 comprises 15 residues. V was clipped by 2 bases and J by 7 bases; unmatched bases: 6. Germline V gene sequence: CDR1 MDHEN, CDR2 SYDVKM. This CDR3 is CASSLPQGASGELFF. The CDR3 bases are TGTGCCAGCAGTTTACCCCAGGGGGCGAGCGGGGAGCTGTTTTTT.

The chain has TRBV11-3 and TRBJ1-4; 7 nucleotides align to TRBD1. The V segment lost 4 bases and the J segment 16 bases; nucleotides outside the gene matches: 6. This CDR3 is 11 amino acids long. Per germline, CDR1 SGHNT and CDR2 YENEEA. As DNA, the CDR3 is TGTGCCAGCAGCTCCAGGGGGGGGCGGTTTTTT. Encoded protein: CASSSRGGRFF.

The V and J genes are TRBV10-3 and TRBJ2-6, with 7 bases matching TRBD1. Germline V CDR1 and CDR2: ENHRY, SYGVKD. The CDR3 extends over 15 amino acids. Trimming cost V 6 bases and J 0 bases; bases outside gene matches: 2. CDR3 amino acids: CAIRGQDSGANVLTF. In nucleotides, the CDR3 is TGTGCCATCAGAGGACAGGACTCTGGGGCCAACGTCCTGACTTTC.

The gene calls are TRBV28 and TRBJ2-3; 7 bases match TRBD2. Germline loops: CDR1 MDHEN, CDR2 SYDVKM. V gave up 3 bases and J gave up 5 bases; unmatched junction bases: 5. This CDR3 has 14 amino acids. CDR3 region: CASSLGGSIDTQYF. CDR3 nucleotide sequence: TGTGCCAGCAGTTTGGGCGGGAGTATAGATACGCAGTATTTT.

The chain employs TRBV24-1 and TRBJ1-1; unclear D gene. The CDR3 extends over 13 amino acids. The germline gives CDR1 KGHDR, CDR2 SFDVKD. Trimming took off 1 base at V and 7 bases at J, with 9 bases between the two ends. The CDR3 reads CATSDFNSNEAFF. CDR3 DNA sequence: TGTGCCACCAGTGATTTTAACAGTAATGAAGCTTTCTTT.

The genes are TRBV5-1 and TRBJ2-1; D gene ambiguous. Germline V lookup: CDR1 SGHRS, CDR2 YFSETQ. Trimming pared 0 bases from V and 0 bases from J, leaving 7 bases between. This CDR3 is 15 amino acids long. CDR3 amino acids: CASSLDTSSYNEQFF. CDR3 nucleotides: TGCGCCAGCAGCTTGGACACCTCCTCCTACAATGAGCAGTTCTTC.

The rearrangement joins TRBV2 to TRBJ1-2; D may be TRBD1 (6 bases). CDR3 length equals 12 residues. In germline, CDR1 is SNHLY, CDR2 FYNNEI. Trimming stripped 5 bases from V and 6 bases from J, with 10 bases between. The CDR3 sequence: CASSNRDHGYTF. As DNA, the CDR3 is TGTGCCAGCAGTAACAGGGATCATGGCTACACCTTC.

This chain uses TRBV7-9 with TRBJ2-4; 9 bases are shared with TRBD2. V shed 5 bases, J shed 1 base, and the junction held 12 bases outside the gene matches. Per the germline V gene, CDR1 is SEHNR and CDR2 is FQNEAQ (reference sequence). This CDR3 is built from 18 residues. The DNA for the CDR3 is TGTGCCAGCAGCCCCAGACCACTAGCGGGTCTCGCCAAAAACATTCAGTACTTC. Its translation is CASSPRPLAGLAKNIQYF. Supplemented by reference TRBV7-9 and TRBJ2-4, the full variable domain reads DTGVSQNPRHKITKRGQNVTFRCDPISEHNRLYWYRQTLGQGPEFLTYFQNEAQLEKSRLLSDRFSAERPKGSFSTLEIQRTEQGDSAMYLCASSPRPLAGLAKNIQYFGAGTRLSVL.

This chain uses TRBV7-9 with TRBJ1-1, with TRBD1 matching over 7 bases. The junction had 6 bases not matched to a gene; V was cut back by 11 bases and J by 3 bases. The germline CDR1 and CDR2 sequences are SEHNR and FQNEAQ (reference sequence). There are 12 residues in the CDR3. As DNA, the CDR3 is TGTGCCTCAGGGGGGCTGGACACTGAAGCTTTCTTT. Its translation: CASGGLDTEAFF.

The chain's CDR3 is CASSSNRGRASPSYEQYF. The CDR3 region has the DNA TGTGCCAGCAGCTCAAACAGGGGCCGGGCCTCCCCCTCCTACGAGCAGTACTTC. The chain joins TRBV7-2 to TRBJ2-7, with TRBD1 matching over 7 bases. The CDR3 extends over 18 amino acids. Unmatched junction bases numbered 15, after V lost 4 bases and J lost 0 bases. In germline, CDR1 is SGHTA, CDR2 FQGNSA.

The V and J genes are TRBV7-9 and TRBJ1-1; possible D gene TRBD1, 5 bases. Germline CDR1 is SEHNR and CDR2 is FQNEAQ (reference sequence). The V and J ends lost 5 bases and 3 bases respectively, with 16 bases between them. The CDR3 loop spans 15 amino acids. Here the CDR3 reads CASSAPGSGDTEAFF. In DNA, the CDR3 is TGTGCCAGCAGCGCCCCGGGTTCGGGGGACACTGAAGCTTTCTTT.

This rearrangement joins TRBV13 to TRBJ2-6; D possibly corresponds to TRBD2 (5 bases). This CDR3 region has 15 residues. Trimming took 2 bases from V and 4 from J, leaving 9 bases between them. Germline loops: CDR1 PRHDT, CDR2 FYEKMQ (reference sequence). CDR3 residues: CASSLPREGANVLTF. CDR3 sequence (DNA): TGTGCCAGCAGCTTACCTCGGGAAGGGGCCAACGTCCTGACTTTC. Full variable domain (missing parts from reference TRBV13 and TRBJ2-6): AAGVIQSPRHLIKEKRETATLKCYPIPRHDTVYWYQQGPGQDPQFLISFYEKMQSDKGSIPDRFSAQQFSDYHSELNMSSLELGDSALYFCASSLPREGANVLTFGAGSRLTVL.

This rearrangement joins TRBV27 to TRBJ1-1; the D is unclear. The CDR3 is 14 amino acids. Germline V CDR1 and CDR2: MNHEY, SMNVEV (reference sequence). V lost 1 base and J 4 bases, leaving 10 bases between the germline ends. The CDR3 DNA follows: TGTGCCAGCAGTTTATTATATACGGGCACTGAAGCTTTCTTT. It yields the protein CASSLLYTGTEAFF.

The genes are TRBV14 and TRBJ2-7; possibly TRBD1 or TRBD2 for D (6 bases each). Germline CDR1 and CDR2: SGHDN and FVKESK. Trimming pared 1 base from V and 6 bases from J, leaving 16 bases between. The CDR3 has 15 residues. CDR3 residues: CASSQVGGVGGEQYF. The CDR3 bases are TGTGCCAGCAGCCAAGTAGGGGGAGTCGGGGGCGAGCAGTACTTC.

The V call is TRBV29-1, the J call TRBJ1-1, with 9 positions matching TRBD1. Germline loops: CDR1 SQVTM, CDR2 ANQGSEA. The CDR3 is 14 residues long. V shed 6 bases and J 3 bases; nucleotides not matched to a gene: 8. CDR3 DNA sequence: TGCAGCGTCCGAGATAGGGACAGGGACACTGAAGCTTTCTTT. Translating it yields CSVRDRDRDTEAFF.

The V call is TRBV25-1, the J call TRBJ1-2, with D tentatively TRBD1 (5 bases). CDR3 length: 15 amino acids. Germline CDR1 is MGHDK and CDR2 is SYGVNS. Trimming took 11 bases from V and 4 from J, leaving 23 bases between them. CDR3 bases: TGTGCCGGGACGGGGCGCGACGGGCGGTGCTATGGCTACACCTTC. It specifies CAGTGRDGRCYGYTF.